These 27 T cell receptor beta chains were sequenced from one sample in a study of Graves' ophthalmopathy and Graves' hyperthyroidism. Amplification of the TCR beta CDR3 regions used RNA transcripts (as template). HTBI primers primed a first-round RT-PCR, and a second-round multiplex PCR followed. One entry per CDR3 protein, called by TCRdb with MiXCR from the multiplex PCR reads. The sample has 40,000 or so distinct CDR3 sequences, around half seen once. Sequences were obtained from peripheral blood. Every receptor here comes from an adult woman with stable Graves' hyperthyroidism.

This clonotype showed up many times. As DNA, the CDR3 is TGTGCCAGCAGCCAAGATATGGGGGGAGTGGGCAATCAGCCCCAGCATTTT. Translation gives CASSQDMGGVGNQPQHF. This chain uses TRBV3-1 with TRBJ1-5, with D perhaps matching TRBD1 (5 bases). This CDR3 comprises 17 residues. Per the germline V gene, CDR1 is LGHDT and CDR2 is YNNKEL (reference sequence). V lost 0 bases to trimming and J lost 2 bases, with 14 bases between them.

This clonotype was observed once. V gene TRBV29-1 combines with J gene TRBJ1-1; D is unresolved. Trimming removed 6 bases from V and 1 base from J, with 9 bases in between. There are 12 residues in the CDR3. Germline V gives CDR1 SQVTM, CDR2 ANQGSEA. CDR3 loop: CSVAHRNTEAFF. In DNA, the CDR3 is TGCAGCGTCGCTCACCGGAACACTGAAGCTTTCTTT.

This clonotype has ten or more counts. The chain recombines TRBV10-3 with TRBJ1-3; 9 bases map to TRBD1. Losses at the gene ends were 7 bases for V and 4 bases for J; bases not matched to a gene: 8. This CDR3 has 15 amino acids. The germline V gene encodes CDR1 ENHRY and CDR2 SYGVKD. CDR3 residues: CAINLGTGRGNTIYF. In DNA, the CDR3 is TGTGCCATCAACCTCGGGACAGGGCGGGGAAACACCATATATTTT.

The J gene is TRBJ2-5, the V gene TRBV20-1; D is unresolved. The CDR3 runs to 14 residues. Trimming stripped 2 bases from V and 2 bases from J, with 12 bases between. Germline V gene sequence: CDR1 DFQATT, CDR2 SNEGSKA (reference sequence). The CDR3 reads CSARLLGVQETQYF. CDR3 coding DNA: TGCAGTGCTAGACTCTTAGGCGTACAAGAGACCCAGTACTTC.

This clonotype came up many times. The V gene is TRBV20-1, the J gene TRBJ1-2, with TRBD1 identical over 7 bases. The CDR3 is 13 amino acids. Germline CDR1 is DFQATT and CDR2 is SNEGSKA (reference sequence). Germline trimming cut 4 bases from V and 4 bases from J; bases unmatched to any gene: 6. The CDR3 nucleotides read TGCAGTGCTACTTTGCAGGGGGTCTATGGCTACACCTTC. It codes for CSATLQGVYGYTF.

The rearrangement uses TRBV20-1 and TRBJ1-6; 7 positions agree with TRBD1. The CDR3 consists of 13 residues. From germline, CDR1 is DFQATT and CDR2 SNEGSKA (reference sequence). Trimming removed 7 bases from V and 5 bases from J; junction bases left unmatched: 5. The CDR3 nucleotides are TGCAGTGACTCGGGACAGAATAATTCACCCCTCCACTTT. Amino acids: CSDSGQNNSPLHF.

This clonotype has at least ten counts. The chain joins TRBV7-6 to TRBJ1-1; tentative D call: TRBD1 (6 bases). The V gene lost 2 bases and the J gene lost 4 bases, with 17 bases spanning the gap. The CDR3 contains 16 residues. CDR1 and CDR2 (germline): SGHVS, FNYEAQ. CDR3 region: CASSLSARGRLTEAFF. The CDR3 DNA follows: TGTGCCAGCAGCTTATCCGCCAGGGGCCGCCTCACTGAAGCTTTCTTT.

This clonotype was detected many times. This chain joins TRBV28 and TRBJ2-7; 7 nucleotides match TRBD1. Trimming cost V 7 bases and J 0 bases; bases outside gene matches: 9. The CDR3 runs to 15 residues. Germline V gene sequence: CDR1 MDHEN, CDR2 SYDVKM. CDR3 residues: CASTNDRANSYEQYF. The CDR3 DNA reads TGTGCCAGCACCAACGACAGGGCAAACTCCTACGAGCAGTACTTC.

This clonotype is medium-sized in the sample. DNA for the CDR3: TGTGCCAGCAGTTCTGACAGGGGTATAGCTTTCTTT. Encoded protein: CASSSDRGIAFF. The rearrangement uses TRBV7-3 and TRBJ1-1; TRBD1 aligns across 8 bases. J gave up 10 bases and V 6 bases, and 7 bases lay outside the gene matches. The V gene's germline CDR1 is SGHTA and CDR2 FQGTGA. The CDR3 consists of 12 residues.

This clonotype has ten or more counts. CDR3 in amino acids: CASSGTGTSFPTDTQYF. CDR3 nucleotide sequence: TGTGCCAGCAGCGGAACCGGGACCTCCTTCCCCACAGATACGCAGTATTTT. The chain couples TRBV7-9 to TRBJ2-3; perhaps D is TRBD1 or TRBD2 (5 bases each). CDR3 length: 17 amino acids. CDR1 is SEHNR and CDR2 is FQNEAQ in the germline V gene (reference sequence). V gave up 5 bases and J gave up 2 bases, with 20 bases separating them.

At least ten counts were recorded for this clonotype. V and J are TRBV6-2 or TRBV6-3 and TRBJ2-7; 11 positions match TRBD2. V lost 4 bases, J lost 5 bases, and 13 bases stayed unmatched. The CDR3 runs to 17 residues. Germline CDR1 MNHEY, CDR2 SVGEGT. The CDR3 sequence is CASSWKTSGILTHEQYF. Here the CDR3 DNA reads TGTGCCAGCAGTTGGAAGACTAGCGGGATCTTAACTCACGAGCAGTACTTC.

The rearrangement joins TRBV20-1 to TRBJ2-5; TRBD2 agrees at 8 bases. Germline V gene sequence: CDR1 DFQATT, CDR2 SNEGSKA (reference sequence). The CDR3 contains 15 residues. The V and J ends lost 3 bases and 1 base, in that order; junction bases with no gene match: 7. CDR3 sequence: CSASPSGRPQETQYF. As DNA, the CDR3 is TGCAGTGCTAGTCCAAGCGGGAGACCCCAAGAGACCCAGTACTTC.

This clonotype was detected many times. This chain uses TRBV6-2 or TRBV6-3 with TRBJ1-3; D is unclear. There are 11 residues in the CDR3. The V end was cut by 6 bases, the J end by 8 bases, with 8 bases between. Germline CDR1 MNHEY, CDR2 SVGEGT. CDR3 coding DNA: TGTGCCAGCAGACTCGCGGACACCATATATTTT. Translation: CASRLADTIYF.

In this sample, this clonotype turned up many times. V is TRBV6-5 and J is TRBJ2-7; 12 bases are a match to TRBD2. V shed 2 bases, J shed 6 bases, and the junction held 2 bases outside the gene matches. Germline values: CDR1 MNHEY, CDR2 SVGAGI. The CDR3 has 14 amino acids. In DNA, the CDR3 is TGTGCCAGCAGTTACCTAGCGGGAGGGGGCGAGCAGTACTTC. Amino acids: CASSYLAGGGEQYF.

The chain links TRBV9 to TRBJ1-1; 9 bases fit TRBD1. With V trimmed by 4 bases and J by 9 bases, 4 bases remained unmatched. This CDR3 contains 12 residues. Germline V gives CDR1 SGDLS, CDR2 YYNGEE. As DNA, the CDR3 is TGTGCCAGCAGCAAAGGGACAGGGAAAGCTTTCTTT. This sequence encodes CASSKGTGKAFF.

The rearrangement joins TRBV5-2 to TRBJ1-1; the D segment call TRBD1 is taken from the table without a DNA check. TRBV5-2 constitutes a pseudogene. This CDR3 comprises 11 residues. The CDR3 protein is CAWNDAPGQGF. As DNA, the CDR3 is TGTGCCTGGAATGACGCGCCGGGACAGGGATTT.

Points on this clonotype: The conserved closing phenylalanine or tryptophan is absent in this CDR3, likely reflecting a read error. It is unclear where the CDR3 begins or ends on the DNA, so no DNA is shown, and the CDR3 is as TCRdb lists it. The genes are TRBV7-9 and TRBJ2-2; the table's TRBD1 call for D was not verified on the DNA. Germline values: CDR1 SEHNR, CDR2 FQNEAQ (reference sequence). The CDR3 is 15 amino acids in total, end residues counted. The CDR3 loop is CASTGTGDNTGELLS.

At least ten counts were recorded for this clonotype. The rearrangement links TRBV4-1 to TRBJ1-1, with a weak D call TRBD1 (6 bases). The CDR3 has 15 residues. Germline values: CDR1 MGHRA, CDR2 YSYEKL. Trimming removed 0 bases from V and 5 bases from J, with 13 bases in between. The CDR3 protein is CASSQDFPRGTEAFF. The DNA for the CDR3 is TGCGCCAGCAGCCAAGACTTCCCCAGGGGTACTGAAGCTTTCTTT.

The rearrangement links TRBV5-5 to TRBJ2-7, with D possibly being TRBD2 (7 bases). The CDR3 spans 14 residues. The V gene's germline CDR1 is SGHKS and CDR2 YYEKEE (reference sequence). V lost 6 bases and J 5 bases, leaving 18 bases between the germline ends. CDR3 loop: CASTPGGGSDEQYF. The CDR3 DNA is TGTGCCAGCACTCCGGGGGGCGGGAGCGACGAGCAGTACTTC.

In this sample, this clonotype turned up many times. V and J are TRBV12-3 or TRBV12-4 and TRBJ1-3; 8 positions agree with TRBD1. J lost 3 bases, V lost 6 bases, and 10 bases had no gene match. The CDR3 runs to 16 residues. The CDR3 bases are TGTGCCAGCAGCCCAGGGACAGGAGGAAATGGAAACACCATATATTTT. It translates to CASSPGTGGNGNTIYF.

This clonotype was found once. The V gene is TRBV20-1, the J gene TRBJ2-5; tentatively, D is TRBD2 (7 bases). The V end lost 6 bases, the J end lost 12 bases, and 14 bases lay between the germline ends. The CDR3 is made up of 10 amino acids. Germline CDR1 reads DFQATT; CDR2 reads SNEGSKA (reference sequence). This CDR3 is CSAGGGRKYF. CDR3 DNA sequence: TGCAGTGCCGGGGGCGGGAGAAAGTACTTC.

In the case of this clonotype: One end of the junction fails to match germline, which may point to a read error. The chain has TRBV12-3 or TRBV12-4 and TRBJ1-5, with no clear D. The CDR3 sequence is 14 residues long. The CDR3 DNA sequence: TGTGCCAGCAGTCCTTCCGGAAGCAGTCAGCCCCAGCATTTT. Translation: CASSPSGSSQPQHF.

This clonotype was picked up many times. The chain carries TRBV6-5 and TRBJ1-2; TRBD1 might be the D (5 bases). The CDR3 spans 18 residues. CDR1 MNHEY and CDR2 SVGAGI come from the germline V gene. Trimming shortened V by 1 base and J by 6 bases, and 24 bases separated the two germline ends. The CDR3 loop is CASSYFHEVGGTVHGYTF. CDR3 in DNA: TGTGCCAGCAGTTACTTCCACGAGGTCGGGGGAACGGTGCATGGCTACACCTTC.

Of note for this clonotype: A read error may produce the germline difference seen at one junction end. This chain joins TRBV5-1 and TRBJ2-3; 9 nucleotides agree with TRBD1. The CDR3 runs 17 residues. CDR1 is SGHRS, CDR2 YFSETQ, per germline. This CDR3 reads CASSLNPGTGLPDTRYF. The DNA for the CDR3 is TGCGCCAGCAGCCTTAACCCCGGGACAGGGTTGCCAGATACGCGGTATTTT. Filled out from reference TRBV5-1 and TRBJ2-3, the complete variable domain reads KAGVTQTPRYLIKTRGQQVTLSCSPISGHRSVSWYQQTPGQGLQFLFEYFSETQRNKGNFPGRFSGRQFSNSRSEMNVSTLELGDSALYLCASSLNPGTGLPDTRYFGPGTRLTVL.

The J gene is TRBJ2-3, the V gene TRBV7-3; 8 nucleotides line up with TRBD1. The CDR3 totals 15 residues. With 7 bases clipped from V and 7 bases from J, the junction kept 13 bases outside the gene matches. Germline CDR1 is SGHTA and CDR2 is FQGTGA. The CDR3 protein is CASNSAQGAVHTQYF. The CDR3 coding sequence is TGTGCCAGCAACTCCGCTCAGGGGGCTGTACATACGCAGTATTTT.

As to this clonotype: The junction departs from germline at one end; a sequencing error may be responsible. The gene calls are TRBV15 and TRBJ1-4; 9 positions agree with TRBD1. The CDR3 length is 15 residues. From germline, CDR1 is LNHNV and CDR2 YYDKDF (reference sequence). For the CDR3, the DNA is TGTGCCAGCAGCATTGGGACAGGGCTAATTGAAAAACTGTTTTTT. This encodes CASSIGTGLIEKLFF.

This chain links TRBV9 with TRBJ1-1; TRBD1 is a possible D gene (5 bases). Trimming left V 5 bases short and J 5 bases short, with 10 bases between. The CDR3 sequence is 12 residues long. Germline V gene data show CDR1 as SGDLS and CDR2 as YYNGEE. CDR3 sequence: CASRKDKTEAFF. In DNA, the CDR3 is TGTGCCAGCAGAAAGGACAAGACTGAAGCTTTCTTT.